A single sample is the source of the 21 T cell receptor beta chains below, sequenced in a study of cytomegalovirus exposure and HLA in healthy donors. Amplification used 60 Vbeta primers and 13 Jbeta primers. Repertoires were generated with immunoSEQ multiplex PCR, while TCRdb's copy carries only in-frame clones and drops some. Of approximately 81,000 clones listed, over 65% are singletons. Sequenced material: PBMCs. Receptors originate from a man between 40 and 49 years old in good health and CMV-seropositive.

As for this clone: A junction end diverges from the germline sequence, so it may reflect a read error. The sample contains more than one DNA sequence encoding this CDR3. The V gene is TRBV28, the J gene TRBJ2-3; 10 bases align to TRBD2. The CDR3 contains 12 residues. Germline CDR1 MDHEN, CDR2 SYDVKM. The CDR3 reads CASTFRASGGEF. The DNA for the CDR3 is TGTGCCAGTACTTTTAGGGCTAGCGGGGGAGAATTT.

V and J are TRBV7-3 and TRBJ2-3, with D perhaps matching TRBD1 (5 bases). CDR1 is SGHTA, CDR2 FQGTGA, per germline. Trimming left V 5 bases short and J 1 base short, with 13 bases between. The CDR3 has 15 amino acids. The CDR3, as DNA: TGTGCCAGCAGCGAACAGGAGCAAGGCACAGATACGCAGTATTTT. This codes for CASSEQEQGTDTQYF.

The CDR3 coding sequence is TGTGCCAGCAGCGTAAGTGTGGCAGGCACCGGGGAGCTGTTTTTT. Amino acid sequence: CASSVSVAGTGELFF. This chain uses TRBV9 with TRBJ2-2; no firm D call. Trimming took off 1 base at V and 4 bases at J, with 11 bases between the two ends. CDR3 size: 15 residues. Germline CDR1 and CDR2: SGDLS and YYNGEE.

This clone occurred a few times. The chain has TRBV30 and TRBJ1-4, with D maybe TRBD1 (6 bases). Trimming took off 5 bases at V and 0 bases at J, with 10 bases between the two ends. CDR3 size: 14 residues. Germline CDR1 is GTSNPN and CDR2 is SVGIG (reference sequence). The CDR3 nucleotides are TGTGCCTGGTGTACAGGGTCAACTAATGAAAAACTGTTTTTT. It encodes CAWCTGSTNEKLFF.

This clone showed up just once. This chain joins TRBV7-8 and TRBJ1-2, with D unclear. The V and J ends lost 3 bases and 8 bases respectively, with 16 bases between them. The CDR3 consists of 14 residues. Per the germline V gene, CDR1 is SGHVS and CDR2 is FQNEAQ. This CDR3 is CASSLAGSVGGYTF. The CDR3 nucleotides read TGTGCCAGCAGCTTGGCGGGCTCTGTGGGGGGCTACACCTTC.

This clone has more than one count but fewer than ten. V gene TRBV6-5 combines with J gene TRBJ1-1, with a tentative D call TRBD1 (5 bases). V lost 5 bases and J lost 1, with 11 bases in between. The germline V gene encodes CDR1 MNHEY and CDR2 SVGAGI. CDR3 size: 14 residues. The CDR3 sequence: CASSAGPQNTEAFF. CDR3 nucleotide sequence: TGTGCCAGCAGTGCGGGACCGCAGAACACTGAAGCTTTCTTT.

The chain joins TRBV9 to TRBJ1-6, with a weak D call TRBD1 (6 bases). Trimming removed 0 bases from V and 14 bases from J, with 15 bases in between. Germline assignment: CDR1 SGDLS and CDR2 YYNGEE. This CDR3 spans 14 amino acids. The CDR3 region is CASSVEQGAAALHF. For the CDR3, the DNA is TGTGCCAGCAGCGTAGAACAGGGTGCGGCGGCCCTCCACTTT.

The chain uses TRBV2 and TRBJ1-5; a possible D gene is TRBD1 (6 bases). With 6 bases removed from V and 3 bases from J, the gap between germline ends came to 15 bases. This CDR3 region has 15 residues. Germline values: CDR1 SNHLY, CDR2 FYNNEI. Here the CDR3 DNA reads TGTGCCAGCAGACAGGGAAGAAGTAACAATCAGCCCCAGCATTTT. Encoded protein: CASRQGRSNNQPQHF. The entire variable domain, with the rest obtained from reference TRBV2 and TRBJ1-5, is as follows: EPEVTQTPSHQVTQMGQEVILRCVPISNHLYFYWYRQILGQKVEFLVSFYNNEISEKSEIFDDQFSVERPDGSNFTLKIRSTKLEDSAMYFCASRQGRSNNQPQHFGDGTRLSIL.

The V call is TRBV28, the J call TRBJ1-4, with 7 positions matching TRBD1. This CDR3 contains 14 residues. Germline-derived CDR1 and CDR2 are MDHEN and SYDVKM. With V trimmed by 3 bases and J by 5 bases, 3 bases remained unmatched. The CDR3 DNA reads TGTGCCAGCAGTTTGGGACAGAACAATGAAAAACTGTTTTTT. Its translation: CASSLGQNNEKLFF.

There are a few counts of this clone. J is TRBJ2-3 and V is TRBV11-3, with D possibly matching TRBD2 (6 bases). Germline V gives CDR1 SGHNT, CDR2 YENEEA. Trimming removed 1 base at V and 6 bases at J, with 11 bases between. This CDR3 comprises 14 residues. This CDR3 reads CASSLVAGTDTQYF. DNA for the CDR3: TGTGCCAGCAGCTTAGTTGCGGGGACGGATACGCAGTATTTT.

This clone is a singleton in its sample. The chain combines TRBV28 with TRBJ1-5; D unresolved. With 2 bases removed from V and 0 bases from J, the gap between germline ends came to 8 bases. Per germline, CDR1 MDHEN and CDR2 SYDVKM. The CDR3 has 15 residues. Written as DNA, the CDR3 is TGTGCCAGCAGTTTACCCGACTATAGCAATCAGCCCCAGCATTTT. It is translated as CASSLPDYSNQPQHF.

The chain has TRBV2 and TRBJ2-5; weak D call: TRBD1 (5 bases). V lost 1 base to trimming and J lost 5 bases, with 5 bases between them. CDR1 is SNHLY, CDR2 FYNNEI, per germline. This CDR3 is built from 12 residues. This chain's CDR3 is CASSEEGETQYF. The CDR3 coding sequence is TGTGCCAGCAGTGAAGAGGGGGAGACCCAGTACTTC.

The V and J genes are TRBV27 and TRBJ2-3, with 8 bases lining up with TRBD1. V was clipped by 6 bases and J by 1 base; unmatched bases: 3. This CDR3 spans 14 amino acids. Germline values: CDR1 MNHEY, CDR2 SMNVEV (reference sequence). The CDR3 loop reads CASRRQGRTDTQYF. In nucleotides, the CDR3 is TGTGCCAGCAGACGACAGGGGCGCACAGATACGCAGTATTTT.

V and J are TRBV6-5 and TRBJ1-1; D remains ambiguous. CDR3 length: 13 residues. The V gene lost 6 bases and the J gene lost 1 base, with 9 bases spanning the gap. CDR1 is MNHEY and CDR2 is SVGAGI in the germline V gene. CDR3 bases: TGTGCCAGCAGCCGTACAGAGAACACTGAAGCTTTCTTT. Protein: CASSRTENTEAFF.

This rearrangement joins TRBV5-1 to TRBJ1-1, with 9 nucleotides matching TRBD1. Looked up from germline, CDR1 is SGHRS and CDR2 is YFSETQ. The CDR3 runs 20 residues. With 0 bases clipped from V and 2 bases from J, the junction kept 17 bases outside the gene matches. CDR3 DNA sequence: TGCGCCAGCAGCTTGGGGCCCTCTGGACAGGGGTCTAGAGGAAACACTGAAGCTTTCTTT. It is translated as CASSLGPSGQGSRGNTEAFF.

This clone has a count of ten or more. The CDR3 spells CASSRGLPSTDTQYF. In nucleotides, the CDR3 is TGCGCCAGCAGCCGGGGGTTACCTAGCACAGATACGCAGTATTTT. The chain recombines TRBV5-1 with TRBJ2-3, with D tentatively TRBD2 (6 bases). This CDR3 contains 15 residues. Germline V gene lookup returns CDR1 SGHRS and CDR2 YFSETQ. V gave up 4 bases and J gave up 0 bases, with 12 bases separating them.

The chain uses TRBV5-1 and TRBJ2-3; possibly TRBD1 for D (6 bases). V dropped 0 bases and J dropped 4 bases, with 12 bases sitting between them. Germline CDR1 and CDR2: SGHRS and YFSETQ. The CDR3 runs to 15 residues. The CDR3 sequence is CASSLDGGRADTQYF. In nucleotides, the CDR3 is TGCGCCAGCAGCTTGGATGGGGGCCGTGCAGATACGCAGTATTTT.

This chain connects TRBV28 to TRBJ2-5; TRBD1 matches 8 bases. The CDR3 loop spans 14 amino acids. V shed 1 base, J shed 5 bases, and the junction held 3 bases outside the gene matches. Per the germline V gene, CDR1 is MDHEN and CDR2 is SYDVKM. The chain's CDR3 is CASSLYDRGETQYF. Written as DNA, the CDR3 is TGTGCCAGCAGTTTATATGACAGGGGTGAGACCCAGTACTTC.

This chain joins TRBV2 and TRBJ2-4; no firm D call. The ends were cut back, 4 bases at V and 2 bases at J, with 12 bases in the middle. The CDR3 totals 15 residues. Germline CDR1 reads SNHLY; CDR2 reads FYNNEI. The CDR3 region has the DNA TGTGCCAGCAGTGGAGACATGGTTACCAAAAACATTCAGTACTTC. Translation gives CASSGDMVTKNIQYF. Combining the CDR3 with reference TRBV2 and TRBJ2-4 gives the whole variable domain EPEVTQTPSHQVTQMGQEVILRCVPISNHLYFYWYRQILGQKVEFLVSFYNNEISEKSEIFDDQFSVERPDGSNFTLKIRSTKLEDSAMYFCASSGDMVTKNIQYFGAGTRLSVL.

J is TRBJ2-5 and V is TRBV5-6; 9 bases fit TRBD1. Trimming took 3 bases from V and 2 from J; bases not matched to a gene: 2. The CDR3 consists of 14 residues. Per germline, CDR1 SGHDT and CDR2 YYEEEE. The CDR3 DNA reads TGTGCCAGCAGCTACGGACAGGGGCAAGAGACCCAGTACTTC. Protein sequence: CASSYGQGQETQYF.

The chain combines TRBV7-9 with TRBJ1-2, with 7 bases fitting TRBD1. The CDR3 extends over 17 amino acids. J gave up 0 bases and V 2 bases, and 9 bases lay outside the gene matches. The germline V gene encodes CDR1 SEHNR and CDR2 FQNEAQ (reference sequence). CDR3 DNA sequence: TGTGCCAGCAGCTTATCCGCAACAGGGGTGACTAACTATGGCTACACCTTC. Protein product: CASSLSATGVTNYGYTF.